The 21 T cell receptor beta chains listed next were all sequenced from one sample in a study of cytomegalovirus exposure and HLA in healthy donors. The PCR had 60 Vbeta and 13 Jbeta primers. Clones were read by immunoSEQ multiplex PCR, and TCRdb kept only the in-frame ones, dropping some. Altogether some 170,000 clones are present, around 64% being singletons, with the ten largest covering approximately 3%. Sequenced: PBMCs. The receptors stem from a young woman in good health and CMV-seronegative.

The chain has TRBV13 and TRBJ2-3; 9 bases align to TRBD2. V shed 5 bases, J shed 0 bases, and the junction held 6 bases outside the gene matches. CDR1 is PRHDT and CDR2 is FYEKMQ in the germline V gene (reference sequence). This CDR3 spans 16 amino acids. The CDR3 nucleotides are TGTGCCAGCAGCCACCGACTAGCGGAGAGCACAGATACGCAGTATTTT. It codes for CASSHRLAESTDTQYF.

A single count supports this clone. The V gene is TRBV7-9, the J gene TRBJ2-7, with D perhaps TRBD1 (5 bases). The CDR3 is made up of 14 amino acids. Per the germline V gene, CDR1 is SEHNR and CDR2 is FQNEAQ (reference sequence). V was trimmed by 1 base and J by 3 bases, leaving 10 bases between them. CDR3 amino acids: CASSLVGQGYEQYF. For the CDR3, the DNA is TGTGCCAGCAGCTTAGTGGGGCAGGGCTACGAGCAGTACTTC.

This sequence joins TRBV7-7 and TRBJ2-2; tentative D call: TRBD1 (6 bases). V lost 3 bases, J lost 4 bases, and 12 bases lay in between. The CDR3 totals 15 residues. Germline V gives CDR1 SSHAT, CDR2 FNYEAQ (reference sequence). The CDR3 bases are TGTGCCAGCAGCTTGAGACAGGACGGCACCGGGGAGCTGTTTTTT. The encoded protein is CASSLRQDGTGELFF.

V and J are TRBV15 and TRBJ2-2; a weak D match, TRBD2 (7 bases). Germline CDR1 LNHNV, CDR2 YYDKDF (reference sequence). V was clipped by 1 base and J by 6 bases, with 12 bases between them. The CDR3 totals 15 residues. CDR3 sequence: CATSRVAGAPGELFF. CDR3 coding DNA: TGTGCCACCAGCAGAGTTGCGGGGGCCCCCGGGGAGCTGTTTTTT.

The CDR3 DNA reads TGTGCCAGTAGTCCATGGGAGATTGGAAACACCATATATTTT. This translates into CASSPWEIGNTIYF. The V and J genes are TRBV19 and TRBJ1-3; D is undetermined. The CDR3 has 14 amino acids. Germline assignment: CDR1 LNHDA and CDR2 SQIVND (reference sequence). Trimming pared 5 bases from V and 3 bases from J, leaving 11 bases between.

About this clone itself: At one end the junction does not follow the germline gene, possibly because of a read error. The chain is built from TRBV30 and TRBJ1-5; D not certain. Germline CDR1 reads GTSNPN; CDR2 reads SVGIG (reference sequence). The CDR3 spans 14 residues. CDR3 in DNA: TGTACCTGGAGTGTTAATGCAGGCAATCAGCCCCAGCATTTT. Its translation is CTWSVNAGNQPQHF.

The chain recombines TRBV2 with TRBJ2-3, with a possible D match to TRBD2 (5 bases). V lost 7 bases to trimming and J lost 8 bases, with 16 bases between them. From germline, CDR1 is SNHLY and CDR2 FYNNEI. The CDR3 loop spans 13 amino acids. CDR3 bases: TGTGCCAGCATGATGGACTCTTTGCGTACGCAGTATTTT. This sequence encodes CASMMDSLRTQYF.

The V call is TRBV25-1, the J call TRBJ1-1; 7 positions agree with TRBD1. The J segment lost 3 bases and the V segment lost 6 bases, leaving 10 bases of the junction unmatched. The CDR3 extends over 15 amino acids. The germline gives CDR1 MGHDK, CDR2 SYGVNS. Here the CDR3 DNA reads TGTGCCAGCAGCGTTACTTACAGGGGCGACACTGAAGCTTTCTTT. Amino acid sequence: CASSVTYRGDTEAFF. The full variable domain, in which reference TRBV25-1 and TRBJ1-1 provide the parts outside the CDR3, is EADIYQTPRYLVIGTGKKITLECSQTMGHDKMYWYQQDPGMELHLIHYSYGVNSTEKGDLSSESTVSRIRTEHFPLTLESARPSHTSQYLCASSVTYRGDTEAFFGQGTRLTVV.

In this sample, this clone turned up once. The chain joins TRBV5-6 to TRBJ1-5, with D perhaps TRBD1 (5 bases). V was cut by 3 bases and J by 6 bases, with 13 bases left in between. Germline assignment: CDR1 SGHDT and CDR2 YYEEEE. The CDR3 is made up of 14 amino acids. Here the CDR3 DNA reads TGTGCCAGCAGCTACGGTCGGGGGTTTCAGCCCCAGCATTTT. Translation: CASSYGRGFQPQHF.

The chain carries TRBV4-2 and TRBJ2-1; maybe TRBD2 (6 bases). Germline-derived CDR1 and CDR2 are LGHNA and YNFKEQ. The CDR3 has 16 amino acids. The V and J ends lost 4 bases and 5 bases respectively, with 18 bases between them. The CDR3, as DNA: TGTGCCAGCAGCCTCCTCCGGTCTCCTAGCGACAATGAGCAGTTCTTC. Translating gives CASSLLRSPSDNEQFF.

This clone was seen once. The chain uses TRBV6-5 and TRBJ2-1, with D possibly matching TRBD2 (6 bases). Germline V lookup: CDR1 MNHEY, CDR2 SVGAGI. This CDR3 is 15 amino acids long. Trimming removed 6 bases from V and 2 bases from J, with 14 bases in between. CDR3 sequence (DNA): TGTGCCAGCAGACCCCCCGGGGGAACCTACAATGAGCAGTTCTTC. The encoded protein is CASRPPGGTYNEQFF.

This clone has more than one count but fewer than ten. The chain couples TRBV19 to TRBJ2-5; no firm D call. Germline lookup yields CDR1 LNHDA and CDR2 SQIVND (reference sequence). Trimming cost V 3 bases and J 5 bases, with 10 bases left between them. CDR3 length: 13 amino acids. In nucleotides, the CDR3 is TGTGCCAGTAGTATCTCTAGTTATGAGACCCAGTACTTC. Its protein is CASSISSYETQYF.

This clone was seen just once. This chain links TRBV27 with TRBJ1-6, with TRBD1 matching 8 bases. This CDR3 contains 15 residues. Germline V gene lookup returns CDR1 MNHEY and CDR2 SMNVEV (reference sequence). Trimming at V came to 4 bases and at J to 7 bases, leaving 6 bases not matched to a gene. The CDR3 sequence is CASSSGDRFNSPLHF. CDR3 sequence (DNA): TGTGCCAGCAGTTCGGGGGACAGGTTCAATTCACCCCTCCACTTT.

J is TRBJ2-3 and V is TRBV28; D is possibly TRBD2 (6 bases). The CDR3 spans 14 residues. Trimming removed 5 bases from V and 2 bases from J, with 11 bases in between. Per the germline V gene, CDR1 is MDHEN and CDR2 is SYDVKM. DNA for the CDR3: TGTGCCAGCAGTGACGGGGGAATCACAGATACGCAGTATTTT. As protein: CASSDGGITDTQYF.

This clone has a handful of counts. CDR3 residues: CASSPQVMETEAFF. Written as DNA, the CDR3 is TGCGCCAGCAGCCCCCAGGTCATGGAAACTGAAGCTTTCTTT. The chain joins TRBV4-3 to TRBJ1-1; D is uncertain. The length of the CDR3 is 14 residues. The V end was cut by 4 bases, the J end by 5 bases, with 14 bases between. CDR1 LGHNA and CDR2 YSLEER come from the germline V gene.

This clone was picked up a small number of times. The chain uses TRBV6-5 and TRBJ2-3; 9 nucleotides align to TRBD2. Germline V gene data show CDR1 as MNHEY and CDR2 as SVGAGI. J gave up 4 bases and V 10 bases, and 6 bases lay outside the gene matches. The CDR3 sequence is 13 residues long. The CDR3 nucleotides are TGTGCCACCCGCGGGACTAGCCCAGATACGCAGTATTTT. The encoded protein is CATRGTSPDTQYF.

This clone was detected a few times. In DNA form, the CDR3 reads TGTGCCAGCTCACCACCAGGACTAGCGGGAGTTCGGGAGCAGTACTTC. It yields the protein CASSPPGLAGVREQYF. The V and J genes are TRBV18 and TRBJ2-7, with 13 bases fitting TRBD2. This CDR3 has 16 residues. Germline V CDR1 and CDR2: KGHSH, LQKENI. The V and J ends lost 0 bases and 7 bases, in that order; junction bases with no gene match: 6. The full variable domain, with the rest looked up from reference TRBV18 and TRBJ2-7, is NAGVMQNPRHLVRRRGQEARLRCSPMKGHSHVYWYRQLPEEGLKFMVYLQKENIIDESGMPKERFSAEFPKEGPSILRIQQVVRGDSAAYFCASSPPGLAGVREQYFGPGTRLTVT.

The chain recombines TRBV4-1 with TRBJ2-7, with TRBD2 identical over 9 bases. Looked up from germline, CDR1 is MGHRA and CDR2 is YSYEKL. This CDR3 has 17 amino acids. Unmatched junction bases numbered 14, after V lost 5 bases and J lost 3 bases. CDR3 sequence reads: CASSESPLAGRFYEQYF. CDR3 bases: TGCGCCAGCAGCGAAAGCCCACTAGCGGGCCGTTTCTACGAGCAGTACTTC.

The rearrangement uses TRBV6-5 and TRBJ2-1, with TRBD1 as a possible D gene (6 bases). The CDR3 runs 15 residues. V was trimmed by 8 bases and J by 10 bases, leaving 24 bases between them. Germline assignment: CDR1 MNHEY and CDR2 SVGAGI. The CDR3 coding sequence is TGTGCCAGCGGTTGGGAGCTAGGGGGAGTTAAAGAGCAGTTCTTC. Translated, it gives CASGWELGGVKEQFF.

V gene TRBV5-6 combines with J gene TRBJ1-1; a possible D gene is TRBD1 (5 bases). V was cut by 2 bases and J by 0 bases, with 8 bases left in between. Germline CDR1 is SGHDT and CDR2 is YYEEEE. This CDR3 is built from 14 residues. The CDR3 DNA reads as TGTGCCAGCAGCTTAGGGGATTTGAACACTGAAGCTTTCTTT. Its protein is CASSLGDLNTEAFF.

This clone was picked up a small number of times. The genes are TRBV7-3 and TRBJ1-4; D is undetermined. CDR3 length: 13 residues. V was pared by 0 bases and J by 5 bases, with 4 bases between. CDR1 is SGHTA, CDR2 FQGTGA, per germline. The CDR3 DNA follows: TGTGCCAGCAGCTTAACTTCGAATGAAAAACTGTTTTTT. Protein product: CASSLTSNEKLFF.